This T cell receptor beta chain is drawn from a study of cytomegalovirus exposure and HLA in healthy donors. For the study at large: In terms of ancestry, the Caucasian-associated cluster contained 75% to 90% of the approximately 400 genotyped donors.

Each donor's status was that of a healthy bone marrow donor. V lost 3 bases to trimming and J lost 6 bases; unmatched junction nucleotides: 6. The CDR3 consists of 15 residues. CDR1 KGHSH and CDR2 LQKENI come from the germline V gene. With 60 Vbeta and 13 Jbeta primers, the PCR was carried out. Only in-frame clones appear in the TCRdb table, and some are missing; sequencing was by immunoSEQ multiplex PCR. This sample has 150,000 to 170,000 clones, with less than 80% found just once. V gene TRBV18 combines with J gene TRBJ1-5; 9 bases match TRBD1. This receptor was identified in a man younger than 45 in good health and CMV-seronegative. Material: PBMCs. The CDR3 loop reads CASSPTGQGGQPQHF. Here the CDR3 DNA reads TGTGCCAGCTCACCTACGGGACAGGGAGGTCAGCCCCAGCATTTT.